The 32 T cell receptor beta chains below were found in one sample sequenced in a study of tumor and adjacent non-tumor tissue in lung cancer. A modified ARM-PCR protocol with three rounds of nested PCR amplified TCRbeta. TCRdb used MiXCR to reprocess the multiplex PCR reads, holding one entry per CDR3 protein. This sample has about 48,000 distinct CDR3 sequences, with 60% to 65% found just once. No cell sorting was done before RNA was extracted from the tissue. The normal lung tissue was taken more than 3 cm from the tumor edge. The sequenced material came from distant non-tumor lung tissue. These receptors were taken from a woman in her seventies with non-small cell lung cancer.

This clonotype was recorded a few times. The junction shows a germline mismatch at one end, possibly a read error. The chain has TRBV28 and TRBJ2-1; D unclear. CDR1 MDHEN and CDR2 SYDVKM come from the germline V gene. CDR3 length equals 15 residues. The CDR3 nucleotides read TGTGCTAGCAGTTTGGTAGAGTCTGCCTACAATGAGCAGTTCTTC. Protein product: CASSLVESAYNEQFF.

A note on this clonotype: This clone may be a read error of a much larger clone one base away. This sequence joins TRBV7-9 and TRBJ2-7, with 10 bases matching TRBD1. Germline-derived CDR1 and CDR2 are SEHNR and FQNEAQ (reference sequence). CDR3 length equals 16 residues. CDR3 in amino acids: CVSSRGQGNKAYEQYF. The CDR3 nucleotides read TGTGTCAGCAGTCGGGGACAGGGGAACAAGGCCTACGAGCAGTACTTC.

A note on this clonotype: The germline gene is not matched at one end of the junction; a read error may be the cause. V is TRBV14 and J is TRBJ1-2, with D possibly TRBD1 on 5 matching bases. Germline CDR1 and CDR2: SGHDN and FVKESK. The CDR3 is made up of 13 amino acids. In nucleotides, the CDR3 is TGTACCAGCGGCCCGGACATAAACTATGGCTACACCTTC. It specifies CTSGPDINYGYTF.

On this clonotype itself: In this CDR3 the conserved last residue, phenylalanine or tryptophan, is missing, so a read error is likely. Because the CDR3's place on the DNA is in doubt, the DNA is left out and the CDR3 is given as listed by TCRdb. V is TRBV10-1 and J is TRBJ2-2; whether TRBD2, the table's D call, matches the DNA was not checked. Per the germline V gene, CDR1 is WNHNN and CDR2 is SYGVQD (reference sequence). The CDR3 sequence runs 16 residues, both termini included. The CDR3 sequence is CASSLLAGEDTGELFS.

The chain has TRBV29-1 and TRBJ2-5; D call uncertain. The CDR3 totals 13 residues. CDR1 SQVTM and CDR2 ANQGSEA come from the germline V gene. V was pared by 4 bases and J by 5 bases, with 14 bases between. This CDR3 reads CSVGVDPRETQYF. Written as DNA, the CDR3 is TGCAGCGTTGGCGTTGACCCCCGGGAGACCCAGTACTTC.

The count of this clonotype is one. This chain uses TRBV2 with TRBJ1-4, with D hard to call. V lost 10 bases, J lost 4 bases, and 16 bases lay in between. Germline V lookup: CDR1 SNHLY, CDR2 FYNNEI. This CDR3 has 14 amino acids. The CDR3 region has the DNA TGTGCCACCCACGAGCAGGATAATAATGAAAAACTGTTTTTT. Translation gives CATHEQDNNEKLFF.

Points on this clonotype: One end of the junction fails to match germline, which may point to a read error. The chain has TRBV6-5 and TRBJ2-2, with 9 bases identical to TRBD2. This CDR3 contains 15 residues. Germline V lookup: CDR1 MNHEY, CDR2 SVGAGI. Written as DNA, the CDR3 is TGTGCCAACCGGGCGGGAGGGCCGGACACGGGGGAGCTGTTTTTT. It specifies CANRAGGPDTGELFF.

In its sample, this clonotype was seen a few times. This may come from a read error, since a much larger clone is one base off. The chain joins TRBV6-2 or TRBV6-3 to TRBJ2-7, with TRBD2 matching over 11 bases. Germline values: CDR1 MNHEY, CDR2 SVGEGT. V gave up 5 bases and J gave up 0 bases; unmatched junction bases: 9. The CDR3 spans 17 residues. The CDR3 nucleotides read TGTGCCAGCAGTAACAGGACTAGCGGGTTGAGCTCCTACGAGCAGTACTTC. Translating it yields CASSNRTSGLSSYEQYF.

In the case of this clonotype: A much larger clone lies one base from this, so it may be a read error. The chain is built from TRBV5-5 and TRBJ2-7; D uncertain. Germline V gives CDR1 SGHKS, CDR2 YYEKEE (reference sequence). The CDR3 consists of 15 residues. The CDR3 bases are TGTGCCGGCAGCTTGGGATCACGGGTCTCCTACGAGCAGTACTTC. Protein product: CAGSLGSRVSYEQYF.

In nucleotides, the CDR3 is TGTGCCAGCAGCCAAGATCCGTGGGAGGGATACAATGAGCAGTTCTTC. It translates to CASSQDPWEGYNEQFF. The J gene is TRBJ2-1, the V gene TRBV14, with 7 nucleotides matching TRBD2. This CDR3 region has 16 residues. V dropped 0 bases and J dropped 4; count of bases not matched to a gene: 6. CDR1 is SGHDN, CDR2 FVKESK, per germline.

This clonotype has just one count. The V gene is TRBV21-1, the J gene TRBJ2-6. TRBV21-1 is a pseudogene segment. There are 18 residues in the CDR3. The CDR3 nucleotides are TGTGCCAGCAGCAAAGTGATCGGCAGCCGCTCTGGGGCCAACTTCCTGACTTTC. Translation: CASSKVIGSRSGANFLTF.

For this clonotype: A much larger clone differs by one base, so this may be a read error. V and J are TRBV28 and TRBJ1-1; D is undetermined. The CDR3 runs 10 residues. V was shortened by 11 bases and J by 6 bases, with 10 bases between the two germline ends. CDR1 is MDHEN and CDR2 is SYDVKM in the germline V gene. This chain's CDR3 is CAAYGAEAFF. The DNA of the CDR3 is TGTGCCGCTTATGGTGCTGAAGCTTTCTTT.

As to this clonotype: One end of the junction is discordant with germline, which a read error may explain. The CDR3 bases are TGTGCCAACAGTTCGCTCGGGGGGGAGCCCGGGGAGCTGTTTTTT. Protein sequence: CANSSLGGEPGELFF. The genes are TRBV2 and TRBJ2-2; TRBD2 aligns across 8 bases. The V gene's germline CDR1 is SNHLY and CDR2 FYNNEI. The CDR3 length is 15 residues.

The rearrangement uses TRBV15 and TRBJ2-7; D ambiguous. Germline V gives CDR1 LNHNV, CDR2 YYDKDF (reference sequence). This CDR3 contains 13 residues. The V end lost 0 bases, the J end lost 2 bases, and 5 bases lay between the germline ends. CDR3: CATSRDLTYEQYF. The DNA of the CDR3 is TGTGCCACCAGCAGAGATTTAACCTACGAGCAGTACTTC.

This rearrangement joins TRBV7-9 to TRBJ2-5; D may correspond to TRBD1 or TRBD2 (5 bases each). The CDR3 is made up of 15 amino acids. Germline lookup yields CDR1 SEHNR and CDR2 FQNEAQ (reference sequence). V gave up 4 bases and J gave up 2 bases, with 14 bases separating them. CDR3 region: CASSSAWGKQETQYF. DNA for the CDR3: TGTGCCAGCAGCTCAGCGTGGGGGAAGCAAGAGACCCAGTACTTC.

This clonotype has ten or more counts. A read error is possible here, since a much larger clone lies one base away. The CDR3 region is CASSYSFGVEYIQYF. CDR3 in DNA: TGTGCCAGCAGTTACTCCTTTGGTGTTGAATACATTCAGTACTTC. V and J are TRBV6-5 and TRBJ2-4, with D hard to call. The V gene's germline CDR1 is MNHEY and CDR2 SVGAGI. V was shortened by 0 bases and J by 8 bases, with 14 bases between the two germline ends. There are 15 residues in the CDR3.

This clonotype is categorized as medium-sized. CDR3 coding DNA: TGCAGCGTTAGTAAAACTCCCGAAGAGACCCAGTACTTC. It is translated as CSVSKTPEETQYF. The genes are TRBV29-1 and TRBJ2-5; D not certain. This CDR3 contains 13 residues. Germline-derived CDR1 and CDR2 are SQVTM and ANQGSEA. V lost 5 bases to trimming and J lost 3 bases, with 13 bases between them.

The chain combines TRBV29-1 with TRBJ2-2; TRBD1 or TRBD2 may be the D gene (5 bases each). There are 16 residues in the CDR3. Germline V CDR1 and CDR2: SQVTM, ANQGSEA. V dropped 3 bases and J dropped 8 bases, with 22 bases sitting between them. The CDR3 is CSVDLGETFFGGELFF. The CDR3 DNA follows: TGCAGCGTTGACTTGGGGGAGACCTTTTTCGGTGGGGAGCTGTTTTTT.

Concerning this clonotype: A much larger clone differs by one base, so this may be a read error. A read error is likely, as this CDR3 ends without the conserved phenylalanine or tryptophan. The chain is built from TRBV5-1 and TRBJ2-5; D is possibly TRBD1 or TRBD2 (5 bases each). V lost 4 bases and J lost 0, with 10 bases in between. The V gene's germline CDR1 is SGHRS and CDR2 YFSETQ. This CDR3 has 14 amino acids. The CDR3 DNA is TGCGCCAGCAGCCGCCGGGACCACCAAGAGACCCAGTACTTA. It codes for CASSRRDHQETQYL.

This clonotype was observed a handful of times. A read error may be the cause here, since a much bigger clone is one base away. The chain employs TRBV11-3 and TRBJ1-1, with D possibly matching TRBD1 (5 bases). Germline V gene sequence: CDR1 SGHNT, CDR2 YENEEA. There are 14 residues in the CDR3. The CDR3 here is CASCLEGGGSGAFF. The CDR3 DNA follows: TGTGCCAGCTGCTTAGAAGGTGGGGGGTCTGGAGCTTTCTTT.

The rearrangement uses TRBV5-1 and TRBJ2-3, with D hard to call. With 9 bases removed from V and 4 bases from J, the gap between germline ends came to 12 bases. Germline V gene data show CDR1 as SGHRS and CDR2 as YFSETQ. The CDR3 covers 12 residues. CDR3 in DNA: TGCGCCAACACTCGGGCTTCAGATACGCAGTATTTT. It specifies CANTRASDTQYF.

Of note for this clonotype: With a much larger clone just one base away, this may be a read error. CDR3 sequence reads: CASSLVGVNTGELFF. The CDR3 DNA reads TGTGCCAGCAGCTTAGTGGGGGTCAACACCGGGGAGCTGTTTTTT. This chain links TRBV7-8 with TRBJ2-2; D could derive from TRBD1 or TRBD2 (5 bases each). This CDR3 has 15 residues. V gave up 1 base and J gave up 2 bases, with 8 bases separating them. CDR1 is SGHVS, CDR2 FQNEAQ, per germline.

This sequence joins TRBV7-8 and TRBJ1-1; D remains ambiguous. The CDR3 runs 14 residues. From germline, CDR1 is SGHVS and CDR2 FQNEAQ. The germline V and J ends were trimmed by 5 bases and 3 bases, with 13 bases remaining between them. The CDR3 sequence: CASSPLFMDTEAFF. The CDR3 DNA follows: TGTGCCAGCAGCCCCCTGTTTATGGACACTGAAGCTTTCTTT.

V gene TRBV5-1 combines with J gene TRBJ2-4; TRBD1 might be the D (5 bases). V was trimmed by 4 bases and J by 0 bases, leaving 11 bases between them. Germline V CDR1 and CDR2: SGHRS, YFSETQ. The CDR3 covers 15 residues. The CDR3 reads CASSQGDIAKNIQYF. The CDR3 DNA reads TGCGCCAGCAGCCAGGGTGACATAGCCAAAAACATTCAGTACTTC. Drawing the rest from reference TRBV5-1 and TRBJ2-4, the complete variable domain is KAGVTQTPRYLIKTRGQQVTLSCSPISGHRSVSWYQQTPGQGLQFLFEYFSETQRNKGNFPGRFSGRQFSNSRSEMNVSTLELGDSALYLCASSQGDIAKNIQYFGAGTRLSVL.

As for this clonotype: Given a much more abundant clone one base away, this may be a read error. The chain uses TRBV10-1 and TRBJ2-3, with D possibly TRBD1 on 5 matching bases. The CDR3 is 15 amino acids. The germline gives CDR1 WNHNN, CDR2 SYGVQD (reference sequence). DNA for the CDR3: TGCGCCAGCAGTGAGTCGTGGGGCAACACAGATATGCAGTATTTT. Protein: CASSESWGNTDMQYF.

On this clonotype itself: One junction end does not reproduce the germline sequence, and a read error may be involved. J is TRBJ1-1 and V is TRBV2; 7 bases line up with TRBD1. In germline, CDR1 is SNHLY, CDR2 FYNNEI. This CDR3 contains 15 residues. The CDR3 is CAGSPRDSLITEAFF. DNA for the CDR3: TGTGCCGGCAGCCCACGGGACAGTTTGATAACTGAAGCTTTCTTT.

This clonotype was seen many times. This chain links TRBV11-2 with TRBJ2-1, with 9 bases lining up with TRBD2. Germline values: CDR1 SGHAT, CDR2 FQNNGV. This CDR3 region has 17 residues. The junction had 12 bases not matched to a gene; V was cut back by 5 bases and J by 4 bases. The CDR3 nucleotides read TGTGCCAGCAGCCGGCAGTGGGGCGGGAGGGGGTACAATGAGCAGTTCTTC. Amino acid sequence: CASSRQWGGRGYNEQFF.

As concerns this clonotype: A junction boundary mismatches the germline segment, possibly from a read error. V gene TRBV5-5 combines with J gene TRBJ1-5; 9 nucleotides align to TRBD1. The CDR3 sequence is 14 residues long. Per the germline V gene, CDR1 is SGHKS and CDR2 is YYEKEE (reference sequence). In DNA form, the CDR3 reads TGCGCCAGCAGCTCGGGACAGGGACATCAGCCCAAGCATTTT. It translates to CASSSGQGHQPKHF.

Comment on this clonotype: Since a much larger clone is just one base distant, this may be a read error. Written as DNA, the CDR3 is TGTACCAGCAACCAAAATGGCCTAGCGGGAGGCGAGCAGTACTTC. This codes for CTSNQNGLAGGEQYF. The chain joins TRBV12-3 or TRBV12-4 to TRBJ2-7, with 11 nucleotides matching TRBD2. The CDR3 covers 15 residues.

With respect to this clonotype: The junction departs from the called germline gene at one end, perhaps through a read error. The CDR3 sequence is CASTRPSDSTDTHYF. The CDR3 DNA reads TGTGCCAGTACCCGACCTAGCGACAGTACAGATACGCACTATTTT. The chain has TRBV6-6 and TRBJ2-3; tentative D call: TRBD2 (6 bases). CDR3 length: 15 residues. Germline V gene sequence: CDR1 MNHNY, CDR2 SVGAGI (reference sequence).

About this clonotype: A read error may account for a junction end that differs from germline. This chain links TRBV29-1 with TRBJ2-1; 8 bases line up with TRBD2. The CDR3 is 13 residues long. In germline, CDR1 is SQVTM, CDR2 ANQGSEA. The CDR3 is CSVGRGGINEQIF. CDR3 in DNA: TGCAGCGTCGGACGGGGGGGCATAAATGAGCAGATCTTC.

In the case of this clonotype: At one of its ends the junction is not consistent with the germline gene, which may arise from a read error. This chain joins TRBV6-1 and TRBJ2-4, with D possibly matching TRBD1 (6 bases). Germline assignment: CDR1 MNHNS and CDR2 SASEGT. The CDR3 covers 13 residues. The CDR3 DNA is TGTGCCGGCAGTGAGATGGACAGCGACACTCAGTACTTC. Translation: CAGSEMDSDTQYF.